The 24 T cell receptor beta chains given below trace back to one sample, sequenced in a study of cytomegalovirus exposure and HLA in healthy donors. The primer mix had 60 Vbeta and 13 Jbeta primers. The repertoire was sequenced with immunoSEQ multiplex PCR; TCRdb's copy has only in-frame clones and lacks some. The profile covers 90,000 to 150,000 clones, with approximately 80% appearing a single time and less than 0.25% taken by the ten largest. The sequenced sample was PBMCs. The origin of the receptors is a man in his fifties or sixties in good health and CMV-seronegative.

The chain couples TRBV27 to TRBJ2-7; TRBD2 agrees at 7 bases. The CDR3 is 13 residues long. Looked up from germline, CDR1 is MNHEY and CDR2 is SMNVEV (reference sequence). V shed 2 bases and J 12 bases; nucleotides not matched to a gene: 10. The DNA of the CDR3 is TGTGCCAGCAGTTTAGAGTTCAGCGGGGATCCGTACTTC. Translating gives CASSLEFSGDPYF.

The J gene is TRBJ2-6, the V gene TRBV19, with D unclear. The germline CDR1 and CDR2 sequences are LNHDA and SQIVND (reference sequence). This CDR3 spans 15 amino acids. Between the trimmed V and J ends, which lost 1 base and 0 bases, there was a span of 4 bases. This CDR3 is CASSIGGSGANVLTF. The CDR3 DNA reads TGTGCCAGTAGTATAGGAGGCTCTGGGGCCAACGTCCTGACTTTC. Using reference TRBV19 and TRBJ2-6 for the parts outside the CDR3, the full variable domain is DGGITQSPKYLFRKEGQNVTLSCEQNLNHDAMYWYRQDPGQGLRLIYYSQIVNDFQKGDIAEGYSVSREKKESFPLTVTSAQKNPTAFYLCASSIGGSGANVLTFGAGSRLTVL.

V gene TRBV13 combines with J gene TRBJ1-1; D not resolved. V shed 3 bases and J shed 8 bases, with 16 bases lying between them. The germline gives CDR1 PRHDT, CDR2 FYEKMQ (reference sequence). CDR3 size: 14 residues. For the CDR3, the DNA is TGTGCCAGCAGCTTTACCGTACAGAGCACCGAAGCTTTCTTT. Its translation is CASSFTVQSTEAFF.

The gene calls are TRBV7-9 and TRBJ1-4; 9 bases are a match to TRBD1. With 6 bases clipped from V and 6 bases from J, the junction kept 11 bases outside the gene matches. CDR1 and CDR2 (germline): SEHNR, FQNEAQ (reference sequence). The CDR3 is 16 residues long. The DNA for the CDR3 is TGTGCCAGCAGTCCCAATACGGGACAGGGCTATGAAAAACTGTTTTTT. It translates to CASSPNTGQGYEKLFF.

The rearrangement links TRBV25-1 to TRBJ1-1; D remains unclear. Germline CDR1 is MGHDK and CDR2 is SYGVNS. The CDR3 is made up of 16 amino acids. Trimming took 1 base from V and 3 from J, leaving 15 bases between them. The CDR3 coding sequence is TGTGCCAGCAGTGAATTTCGAGGAGAGCGGGACACTGAAGCTTTCTTT. Translating it yields CASSEFRGERDTEAFF.

The chain has TRBV2 and TRBJ1-5; the D gene is possibly TRBD1 (5 bases). Germline CDR1 reads SNHLY; CDR2 reads FYNNEI. Trimming left V 1 base short and J 7 bases short, with 14 bases between. This CDR3 has 15 residues. The CDR3 bases are TGTGCCAGCAGTGAAGGGACAAGGGCCGACCAGCCCCAGCATTTT. Its translation: CASSEGTRADQPQHF.

The chain has TRBV7-7 and TRBJ2-1; 12 bases fit TRBD2. The CDR3 loop spans 15 amino acids. J was trimmed by 5 bases and V by 4 bases; bases with no gene match: 3. Per the germline V gene, CDR1 is SSHAT and CDR2 is FNYEAQ (reference sequence). Here the CDR3 reads CASSSGLAGNNEQFF. In nucleotides, the CDR3 is TGTGCCAGCAGCTCGGGACTAGCGGGCAACAATGAGCAGTTCTTC.

The chain joins TRBV4-2 to TRBJ1-5; D is perhaps TRBD1 (5 bases). The CDR3 runs to 16 residues. With 1 base removed from V and 5 bases from J, the gap between germline ends came to 15 bases. In germline, CDR1 is LGHNA, CDR2 YNFKEQ. CDR3 sequence (DNA): TGTGCCAGCAGCCAAGTTATGGGGGGAGGCGATCAGCCCCAGCATTTT. It yields the protein CASSQVMGGGDQPQHF.

The J gene is TRBJ2-1, the V gene TRBV27, with TRBD2 matching over 7 bases. The length of the CDR3 is 16 residues. Losses at the gene ends were 4 bases for V and 4 bases for J; bases not matched to a gene: 10. CDR1 and CDR2 from the germline V gene are MNHEY and SMNVEV (reference sequence). Written as DNA, the CDR3 is TGTGCCAGCAGTTCCCTTGGCGGGGGACCTTACAATGAGCAGTTCTTC. It translates to CASSSLGGGPYNEQFF.

The chain recombines TRBV4-3 with TRBJ2-1, with 9 bases that match TRBD2. The CDR3 length is 15 residues. The V gene's germline CDR1 is LGHNA and CDR2 YSLEER. V lost 4 bases to trimming and J lost 10 bases; unmatched junction nucleotides: 11. The CDR3 loop reads CASSPTSSGKGEQFF. DNA of the CDR3: TGCGCCAGCAGCCCGACCTCTAGCGGGAAGGGGGAGCAGTTCTTC.

The genes are TRBV27 and TRBJ2-1; 7 nucleotides match TRBD1. Germline lookup yields CDR1 MNHEY and CDR2 SMNVEV (reference sequence). This CDR3 region has 14 residues. With V trimmed by 2 bases and J by 8 bases, 6 bases remained unmatched. CDR3 sequence (DNA): TGTGCCAGCAGTTTAGGAAGAACAGGGGATGAGCAGTTCTTC. Its translation is CASSLGRTGDEQFF.

The chain links TRBV5-8 to TRBJ1-1; a weak D match, TRBD1 (5 bases). The CDR3 sequence is 18 residues long. Germline CDR1 is SGHTS and CDR2 is YDEGEE. The V end lost 3 bases, the J end lost 2 bases, and 23 bases lay between the germline ends. This CDR3 reads CASSSWGGGERINTEAFF. The CDR3 nucleotides are TGTGCCAGCAGCTCCTGGGGCGGGGGGGAAAGGATTAACACTGAAGCTTTCTTT.

This clone came up a few times. The chain couples TRBV4-3 to TRBJ2-3; 9 bases fit TRBD2. The germline CDR1 and CDR2 sequences are LGHNA and YSLEER. Trimming cost V 2 bases and J 3 bases; bases outside gene matches: 6. The CDR3 is made up of 16 amino acids. The CDR3 here is CASSQSGLAETDTQYF. In DNA form, the CDR3 reads TGCGCCAGCAGCCAATCGGGACTAGCCGAAACAGATACGCAGTATTTT.

This clone showed up just a few times. V is TRBV5-8 and J is TRBJ2-5, with 11 bases matching TRBD1. The end of the DNA fits TRBJ2-7 better, so the J call may be wrong. There are 15 residues in the CDR3. In germline, CDR1 is SGHTS, CDR2 YDEGEE. For the CDR3, the DNA is TGTGCCAGCAGCCCGCCGGGACAGGGGGTATACGAGCAGTACTTC. Its protein product is CASSPPGQGVYEQYF.

The sample holds a few counts of this clone. The gene calls are TRBV7-2 and TRBJ2-1, with TRBD2 matching over 10 bases. The CDR3 runs 16 residues. V lost 4 bases to trimming and J lost 1 base; unmatched junction nucleotides: 4. CDR1 is SGHTA, CDR2 FQGNSA, per germline. CDR3 DNA: TGTGCCAGCAGCTGGGTAGCGGGGGGTTCCTACAATGAGCAGTTCTTC. Amino acid sequence: CASSWVAGGSYNEQFF. Full variable domain (rest looked up from reference TRBV7-2 and TRBJ2-1): GAGVSQSPSNKVTEKGKDVELRCDPISGHTALYWYRQSLGQGLEFLIYFQGNSAPDKSGLPSDRFSAERTGGSVSTLTIQRTQQEDSAVYLCASSWVAGGSYNEQFFGPGTRLTVL.

With regard to this clone: Germline is not matched at one junction end, which may reflect a read error. The genes are TRBV7-9 and TRBJ2-7, with 8 nucleotides matching TRBD1. This CDR3 has 19 amino acids. Germline values: CDR1 SEHNR, CDR2 FQNEAQ (reference sequence). The CDR3 is CSSSRRSSWQGASGGEQYF. CDR3 nucleotide sequence: TGTTCCAGCAGCCGTCGGTCGTCTTGGCAGGGGGCTTCCGGGGGCGAGCAGTACTTC.

The DNA of the CDR3 is TGCAGCTCATTTTTGGGGGGGTCTGAAGCTTTCTTT. This gives the protein CSSFLGGSEAFF. The chain couples TRBV29-1 to TRBJ1-1; maybe TRBD1 (5 bases). The CDR3 sequence is 12 residues long. Per the germline V gene, CDR1 is SQVTM and CDR2 is ANQGSEA. Deletions cut 8 bases from V and 6 bases from J, with 16 bases between.

This chain connects TRBV6-5 to TRBJ2-1; TRBD2 matches at 7 bases. CDR1 MNHEY and CDR2 SVGAGI come from the germline V gene. V lost 8 bases to trimming and J lost 6 bases; unmatched junction nucleotides: 10. The CDR3 contains 14 residues. CDR3 in DNA: TGTGCCAGCCGGGTGTGGAGGGAGGGCAATGAGCAGTTCTTC. It encodes CASRVWREGNEQFF.

The chain combines TRBV7-9 with TRBJ2-7; 9 positions agree with TRBD1. The CDR3 has 14 residues. Germline V lookup: CDR1 SEHNR, CDR2 FQNEAQ (reference sequence). V shed 4 bases, J shed 6 bases, and the junction held 7 bases outside the gene matches. Here the CDR3 DNA reads TGTGCCAGCAGCTCAACAGGGGGCTTAGTCGAGCAGTACTTC. Protein product: CASSSTGGLVEQYF.

This clone was seen once. V gene TRBV6-1 combines with J gene TRBJ2-7, with 8 bases lining up with TRBD1. Germline V gene lookup returns CDR1 MNHNS and CDR2 SASEGT. With 7 bases clipped from V and 3 bases from J, the junction kept 8 bases outside the gene matches. The CDR3 contains 14 residues. This chain's CDR3 is CASTGMTGVYEQYF. Here the CDR3 DNA reads TGTGCCAGCACGGGGATGACAGGGGTCTACGAGCAGTACTTC.

This clone has more than one count but fewer than ten. This rearrangement joins TRBV7-2 to TRBJ2-5; TRBD1 might be the D (6 bases). This CDR3 has 13 amino acids. The germline gives CDR1 SGHTA, CDR2 FQGNSA. Between the trimmed V and J ends, which lost 1 base and 3 bases, there was a span of 6 bases. The CDR3 spells CASSLDREETQYF. CDR3 bases: TGTGCCAGCAGCTTAGACAGGGAAGAGACCCAGTACTTC.

The genes are TRBV19 and TRBJ1-4; D uncertain. Between the trimmed V and J ends, which lost 9 bases and 4 bases, there was a span of 15 bases. Germline V gives CDR1 LNHDA, CDR2 SQIVND (reference sequence). This CDR3 region has 14 residues. The CDR3 loop is CASERRASNEKLFF. In DNA form, the CDR3 reads TGTGCCAGCGAAAGGAGGGCCAGTAATGAAAAACTGTTTTTT. Using reference TRBV19 and TRBJ1-4 for the parts outside the CDR3, the full variable domain is DGGITQSPKYLFRKEGQNVTLSCEQNLNHDAMYWYRQDPGQGLRLIYYSQIVNDFQKGDIAEGYSVSREKKESFPLTVTSAQKNPTAFYLCASERRASNEKLFFGSGTQLSVL.

The chain employs TRBV15 and TRBJ2-7; D perhaps matches TRBD1 (5 bases). Per the germline V gene, CDR1 is LNHNV and CDR2 is YYDKDF (reference sequence). V was cut by 0 bases and J by 0 bases, with 9 bases left in between. This CDR3 spans 15 amino acids. This CDR3 reads CATSRDRTSSYEQYF. The CDR3 DNA is TGTGCCACCAGCAGAGATAGGACAAGCTCCTACGAGCAGTACTTC.

This chain connects TRBV5-1 to TRBJ2-7; TRBD1 is a possible D gene (6 bases). Germline V CDR1 and CDR2: SGHRS, YFSETQ. The CDR3 sequence is 15 residues long. V shed 1 base and J shed 6 bases, with 17 bases lying between them. Written as DNA, the CDR3 is TGCGCCAGCAGCTTGAGTCTGGGGGCGCCCAGCGAGCAGTACTTC. It specifies CASSLSLGAPSEQYF.